This T cell receptor (beta chain) is drawn from a study of technical replicates of blood from a few donors. Assay: immunoSEQ multiplex PCR; the TCRdb copy retains only in-frame clones and omits some. The sample yields over 55,000 clones, 95% to 97% seen once. V lost 8 bases to trimming and J lost 6 bases; unmatched junction nucleotides: 5. The CDR3 contains 13 residues. Germline CDR1 is SNHLY and CDR2 is FYNNEI. Material for sequencing was T cells isolated from PBMCs. This receptor was taken from a human donor in good health. V is TRBV2 and J is TRBJ2-2; the match to TRBD1 covers 8 bases. CDR3 in amino acids: CASRDRWAGELFF. The CDR3 nucleotides read TGTGCCAGCCGGGACAGGTGGGCCGGGGAGCTGTTTTTT.